This is a list of T cell receptor beta chains from one sample in a study of shared clonotypes between healthy human individuals. TCRdb's copy holds only in-frame clones and misses some; the assay was immunoSEQ multiplex PCR. This sample has fewer than 1.8 million clones, with approximately 98.5% found just once. The sample was naive CD4+ T cells sorted from blood. These TCRs come from a man aged 30-40 years in good health. Both conserved end residues are part of each CDR3. The order of the fields is V gene, D gene, J gene, CDR3 DNA, CDR3 protein. A D gene is named only where the DNA matches it firmly.

>TRBV5-5|.|TRBJ1-5
TGTGCCAGCAGCTTGAATTGGCTAGACGGGGTGAAGGGTCAGCCCCAGCATTTT
CASSLNWLDGVKGQPQHF
>TRBV27|TRBD1|TRBJ1-1
TGTGCCAGCTCAAGAGTCCGGGCAGGGGGCTTCTCGCACACTGAAGCTTTCTTT
CASSRVRAGGFSHTEAFF
>TRBV7-6|.|TRBJ1-1
TGTGCCAGCAGCTTAGCAGGGGGGCACACTGAAGCTTTCTTT
CASSLAGGHTEAFF
>TRBV11-2|.|TRBJ2-3
TGTGCCAGCAGCTACGGGATCAGCACAGATACGCAGTATTTT
CASSYGISTDTQYF
>TRBV7-9|TRBD1|TRBJ2-3
TGTGCCAGCAGCTTAAAGGGACAGGGGACAGATACGCAGTATTTT
CASSLKGQGTDTQYF
>TRBV6-6|.|TRBJ2-5
TGTGCCAGCAGTTACCCACAGGCCGCCCAAGAGACCCAGTACTTC
CASSYPQAAQETQYF
>TRBV29-1|.|TRBJ2-1
TGCAGCGTTGAGTCGTCCGGGACTCTTTTGCAGTTCTTC
CSVESSGTLLQFF
>TRBV6-1|.|TRBJ2-5
TGTGCCAGCAGGAGGGGGGGGACAGCAGCGGAGACCCAGTACTTC
CASRRGGTAAETQYF
>TRBV6-4|TRBD2|TRBJ2-3
TGTGCCAGCAGCTTGACTAGCGGTCCGACAGATACGCAGTATTTT
CASSLTSGPTDTQYF
>TRBV10-3|.|TRBJ1-2
TGTGCCATGACACAGGAGACTAACTATGGCTACACCTTC
CAMTQETNYGYTF
>TRBV7-3|.|TRBJ2-2
TGTGCCAGCAGCTTAGGAGGGAGCGGAACCGGGGAGCTGTTTTTT
CASSLGGSGTGELFF
>TRBV6-5|.|TRBJ1-2
TGTGCCAGCAGTTACATGCCTAACTATGGCTACACCTTC
CASSYMPNYGYTF
>TRBV7-9|.|TRBJ2-2
TGTGCCAGCAGCCCAGGGGGGGGAGATGGCACCGGGGAGCTGTTTTTT
CASSPGGGDGTGELFF
>TRBV25-1|.|TRBJ1-2
TGTGCCAGCAGTGAATTGAACAGGGCAAGCGGCTACACCTTC
CASSELNRASGYTF
>TRBV15|.|TRBJ2-2
TGTGCCACCAGCAGAGATCGAAGGACCGGGGAGCTGTTTTTT
CATSRDRRTGELFF
>TRBV9|.|TRBJ1-4
TGTGCCAGCAGCGTAGAAGGGGGGAATGAAAAACTGTTTTTT
CASSVEGGNEKLFF